These T cell receptor beta chains were read from a single sample in a study of T cells after posttransplantation cyclophosphamide. Data came from immunoSEQ multiplex PCR; TCRdb stores just in-frame clones and leaves some out. The sample contains 44,000 or so clones, none of them singletons. The specimen sequenced was PBMCs. These receptors were obtained from a man aged 40-49 years in good health, CMV-negative, and a related stem cell transplant donor. Both conserved end residues are trimmed from each CDR3. Fields, in order: V gene, D gene, CDR3 protein. D genes are given only for firm matches.

TRBV29-1,TRBD1,SASQGIYEQY
TRBV5-1,TRBD2,ASSLRLAEGYTEQF
TRBV6-4,TRBD1,ASSGQGDGTGELF
TRBV11-2,TRBD1,ASSSYRGFLYEQY
TRBV30,NA,AWSPQASAPYEQY
TRBV7-3,NA,ASSLTSSYNEQF
TRBV13,TRBD1,ASSLGLRGRETQY
TRBV30,NA,AWSSLGTDTQY
TRBV19,TRBD1,ASSTGASSYEQY
TRBV9,TRBD2,ASSVSAWVAGNNEQF
TRBV7-9,TRBD1,ASSPGTGADEQF
TRBV27,TRBD2,ASSWDSGRGPDTQY
TRBV27,TRBD1,ASSLWDRDNYEQY
TRBV30,NA,AWSIRRNRGGEKLF
TRBV2,NA,ATPTVNPYEQY
TRBV19,TRBD1,ASNRGQDNTEAF
TRBV7-9,TRBD2,ASSSWTSQGEQF
TRBV29-1,TRBD1,SVGQGAGGTQY
TRBV7-9,TRBD1,ASSFGQGIRMEEPQH
TRBV30,NA,AWSPGDYSPLH
TRBV6-1,TRBD2,ASSEARRLAGDEQF
TRBV10-3,NA,AISEDRSSYGYT
TRBV5-5,NA,ASSARQAYEKLF
TRBV25-1,NA,ASSSPETYQPQH
TRBV19,TRBD2,ASSFSGSGYNEQF
TRBV4-3,TRBD2,ASSQDPGGRAEADTQY
TRBV28,NA,ASKTPSVDTQY
TRBV2,TRBD1,ASNPTGAFRWVGSYEQY
TRBV27,TRBD1,ASSSLPGTGSYEQY
TRBV28,TRBD1,ASSPLDRGTFAGYT
TRBV11-2,TRBD1,ASSIAGTVTYEQY
TRBV5-1,TRBD1,ASSPIQGQGAYEQY
TRBV11-2,TRBD1,ASSGTTGGDSEQY
TRBV2,NA,ASSVFSQETQY
TRBV19,TRBD2,ASSISGTTYEQY
TRBV6-5,TRBD1,ASSYAGWDSPTEAF
TRBV28,TRBD2,ASNSGSGADTQY
TRBV9,NA,ASSAHRVSNEQF
TRBV7-3,TRBD1,ASSQGGFGYT
TRBV2,TRBD1,ASSLFDYRGKVRVGNNEQF
TRBV5-1,NA,ASSLFPPGASGELF